In its sample, the clone carrying this T cell receptor beta chain was seen a few times. The data are from a study of blood T cells in healthy people across ages. CDR3 size: 14 residues. The germline gives CDR1 MDHEN, CDR2 SYDVKM. V lost 8 bases to trimming and J lost 4 bases; unmatched junction nucleotides: 7. With a J-beta primer mix and a sample-barcoded 5' primer, a second PCR ran 7 to 11 cycles. TCRdb redid the calling of the 5' RACE reads with MiXCR, one entry per CDR3 protein. The repertoire holds 730,000 or so distinct CDR3 sequences, with over 40% as singletons. The TCR comes from a man older than 75 in good health. Sequenced sample: blood. The rearrangement links TRBV28 to TRBJ2-7; 11 bases align to TRBD2. Here the CDR3 reads CASLSSGRNYEQYF. CDR3 DNA sequence: TGTGCCAGCCTGTCTAGCGGGAGGAATTACGAGCAGTACTTC. The entire variable domain, with the rest obtained from reference TRBV28 and TRBJ2-7, is as follows: DVKVTQSSRYLVKRTGEKVFLECVQDMDHENMFWYRQDPGLGLRLIYFSYDVKMKEKGDIPEGYSVSREKKERFSLILESASTNQTSMYLCASLSSGRNYEQYFGPGTRLTVT.